This record covers a single T cell receptor (beta chain). The sample originates from a study of shared clonotypes between healthy human individuals. Turning to the study itself: Per donor, CD8 memory used one plate, CD8 naive used two, CD4 memory used three and CD4 naive used three.

The run depth of the assay was deep. Generated by immunoSEQ multiplex PCR, the TCRdb table keeps only in-frame clones and is missing some. Of around 1.9 million clones listed, 93% are singletons. Naive CD8 cells were CD45RO-negative, positively selected for CCR7, excluding terminally differentiated effector memory CD45RA+ cells. The CDR3 consists of 15 residues. The V gene's germline CDR1 is SGHDT and CDR2 YYEEEE. V was pared by 0 bases and J by 1 base, with 8 bases between. The sample taken for sequencing was naive CD8+ T cells from PBMCs. This chain links TRBV5-6 with TRBJ2-1; D is unclear. The sequence came from a young man in good health. Some clones in this sample may be carry-over from other donors' samples. As DNA, the CDR3 is TGTGCCAGCAGCTTGGGGCCCCCTTCCTACAATGAGCAGTTCTTC. As protein: CASSLGPPSYNEQFF.